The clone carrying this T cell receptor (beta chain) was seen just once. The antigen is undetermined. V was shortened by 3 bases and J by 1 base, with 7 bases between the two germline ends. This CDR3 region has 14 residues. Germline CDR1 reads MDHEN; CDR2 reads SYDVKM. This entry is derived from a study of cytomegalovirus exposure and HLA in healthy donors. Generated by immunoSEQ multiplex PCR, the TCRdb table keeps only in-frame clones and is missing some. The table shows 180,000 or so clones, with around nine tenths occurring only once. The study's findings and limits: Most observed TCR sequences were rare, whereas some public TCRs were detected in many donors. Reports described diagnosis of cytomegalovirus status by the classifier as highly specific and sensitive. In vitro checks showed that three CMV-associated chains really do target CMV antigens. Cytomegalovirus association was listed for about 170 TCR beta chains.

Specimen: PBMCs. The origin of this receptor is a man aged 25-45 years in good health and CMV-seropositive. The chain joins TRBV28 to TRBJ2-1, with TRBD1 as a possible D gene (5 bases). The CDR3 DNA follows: TGTGCCAGCAGTTTGGGGCCTTCCTACAATGAGCAGTTCTTC. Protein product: CASSLGPSYNEQFF.